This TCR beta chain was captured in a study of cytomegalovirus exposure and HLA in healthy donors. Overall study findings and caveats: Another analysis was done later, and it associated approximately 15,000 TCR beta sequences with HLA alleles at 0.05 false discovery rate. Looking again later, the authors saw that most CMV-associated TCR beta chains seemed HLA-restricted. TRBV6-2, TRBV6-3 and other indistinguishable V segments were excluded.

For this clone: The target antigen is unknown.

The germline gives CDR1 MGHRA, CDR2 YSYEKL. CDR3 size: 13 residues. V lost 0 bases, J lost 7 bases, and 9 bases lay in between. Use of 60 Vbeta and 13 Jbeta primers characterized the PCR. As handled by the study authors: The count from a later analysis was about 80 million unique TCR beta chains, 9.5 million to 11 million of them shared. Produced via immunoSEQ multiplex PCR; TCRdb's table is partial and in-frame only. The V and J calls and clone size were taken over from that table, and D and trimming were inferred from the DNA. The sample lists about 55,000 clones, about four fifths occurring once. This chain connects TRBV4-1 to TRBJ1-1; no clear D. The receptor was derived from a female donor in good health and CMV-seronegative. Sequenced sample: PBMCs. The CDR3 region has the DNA TGCGCCAGCAGCCAAGAACTAGGGAGTGAAGCTTTCTTT. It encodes CASSQELGSEAFF.